The 28 T cell receptor beta chains below were found in one sample sequenced in a study of cytomegalovirus exposure and HLA in healthy donors. The data were produced by immunoSEQ multiplex PCR, yet TCRdb's version contains in-frame clones alone and is incomplete. The table includes some 350,000 clones, approximately 90% detected once. Material for sequencing was PBMCs. The receptors were sampled from a young woman in good health and CMV-seropositive.

The J gene is TRBJ2-5, the V gene TRBV5-1; D may be TRBD2 (5 bases). The length of the CDR3 is 13 residues. Trimming stripped 0 bases from V and 4 bases from J, with 7 bases between. Germline V gene lookup returns CDR1 SGHRS and CDR2 YFSETQ. This chain's CDR3 is CASSLELGETQYF. In DNA, the CDR3 is TGCGCCAGCAGCTTGGAACTAGGAGAGACCCAGTACTTC.

In its sample, this clone was seen once. The chain is built from TRBV5-4 and TRBJ2-5, with unresolved D. This CDR3 has 13 residues. Trimming left V 4 bases short and J 7 bases short, with 14 bases between. Per the germline V gene, CDR1 is SGHNT and CDR2 is YYREEE (reference sequence). This CDR3 is CASSLDGSGTQYF. CDR3 coding DNA: TGTGCCAGCAGCCTCGACGGTTCAGGGACCCAGTACTTC.

The chain uses TRBV27 and TRBJ1-5, with D unresolved. CDR1 MNHEY and CDR2 SMNVEV come from the germline V gene (reference sequence). The V and J ends lost 5 bases and 4 bases respectively, with 18 bases between them. This CDR3 contains 16 residues. CDR3 DNA: TGTGCCAGCAGTCCCTCTTGGGGTTCTAGGAATCAGCCCCAGCATTTT. Its protein product is CASSPSWGSRNQPQHF.

The chain employs TRBV5-1 and TRBJ1-6, with 9 bases aligning to TRBD1. V lost 4 bases to trimming and J lost 7 bases; unmatched junction nucleotides: 3. The CDR3 contains 14 residues. From germline, CDR1 is SGHRS and CDR2 YFSETQ. The CDR3 DNA is TGCGCCAGCAGCCGGGACAGGGAGAATTCACCCCTCCACTTT. Residues: CASSRDRENSPLHF.

This rearrangement joins TRBV6-6 to TRBJ1-2; TRBD1 is a possible D gene (5 bases). Germline lookup yields CDR1 MNHNY and CDR2 SVGAGI (reference sequence). The CDR3 is 14 amino acids. V was cut by 4 bases and J by 4 bases, with 13 bases left in between. The CDR3 nucleotides read TGTGCCAGCAGTTTTGCGGAAGGGGCCTATGGCTACACCTTC. It codes for CASSFAEGAYGYTF.

This clone was picked up a small number of times. In the same sample, other DNA sequences code for this CDR3. The V call is TRBV28, the J call TRBJ2-1; D is undetermined. This CDR3 has 10 amino acids. From germline, CDR1 is MDHEN and CDR2 SYDVKM. The V gene lost 5 bases and the J gene lost 9 bases, with 5 bases spanning the gap. The CDR3 is CASSLREQFF. The CDR3 DNA is TGTGCCAGCAGTCTGCGTGAGCAGTTCTTC.

The chain joins TRBV29-1 to TRBJ2-2; D might be TRBD1 (6 bases). The CDR3 has 15 residues. V was shortened by 5 bases and J by 3 bases, with 16 bases between the two germline ends. Germline V gene sequence: CDR1 SQVTM, CDR2 ANQGSEA. Here the CDR3 reads CSVSTGPLDTGELFF. CDR3 nucleotide sequence: TGCAGCGTTTCCACAGGGCCGTTGGACACCGGGGAGCTGTTTTTT.

The chain links TRBV11-2 to TRBJ2-1; D possibly matches TRBD1 or TRBD2 (5 bases each). CDR3 length: 13 residues. Germline loops: CDR1 SGHAT, CDR2 FQNNGV. Trimming left V 3 bases short and J 9 bases short, with 12 bases between. The CDR3 coding sequence is TGTGCCAGCAGCTTTACCCGGGGCGGTGAGCAGTTCTTC. It codes for CASSFTRGGEQFF.

This clone was recorded only once. V and J are TRBV7-3 and TRBJ1-2; weak D call: TRBD1 (6 bases). Deletions cut 2 bases from V and 5 bases from J, with 18 bases between. Germline V CDR1 and CDR2: SGHTA, FQGTGA. This CDR3 is 16 amino acids long. CDR3 in amino acids: CASSLLGGRATYGYTF. CDR3 coding DNA: TGTGCCAGCAGCTTACTGGGGGGCAGGGCGACTTATGGCTACACCTTC.

The chain recombines TRBV27 with TRBJ1-1; 8 bases align to TRBD1. CDR1 and CDR2 from the germline V gene are MNHEY and SMNVEV (reference sequence). V dropped 2 bases and J dropped 4; count of bases not matched to a gene: 6. CDR3 length equals 15 residues. The CDR3 reads CASSLVQGASTEAFF. The CDR3 nucleotides are TGTGCCAGCAGTTTAGTCCAGGGGGCGTCCACTGAAGCTTTCTTT.

The gene calls are TRBV6-5 and TRBJ1-2; D is unclear. The ends were cut back, 2 bases at V and 8 bases at J, with 12 bases in the middle. Germline values: CDR1 MNHEY, CDR2 SVGAGI. The CDR3 extends over 13 amino acids. Here the CDR3 reads CASSYLPGGGYTF. CDR3 DNA sequence: TGTGCCAGCAGTTACCTTCCGGGCGGAGGCTACACCTTC.

In this sample, this clone turned up once. The chain has TRBV7-9 and TRBJ2-1; 7 nucleotides match TRBD1. V trimming: 5 bases; J trimming: 9 bases; junction bases outside the gene matches: 19. This CDR3 contains 17 residues. CDR1 SEHNR and CDR2 FQNEAQ come from the germline V gene (reference sequence). CDR3 nucleotide sequence: TGTGCCAGCAGCCTTACCAGAGCCGGGACAGTGGCATTTGAGCAGTTCTTC. As protein: CASSLTRAGTVAFEQFF.

The rearrangement links TRBV30 to TRBJ2-1; D unclear. This CDR3 contains 14 residues. The ends were cut back, 7 bases at V and 4 bases at J, with 17 bases in the middle. The V gene's germline CDR1 is GTSNPN and CDR2 SVGIG (reference sequence). CDR3 residues: CAYEVVGLYNEQFF. CDR3 DNA sequence: TGTGCCTACGAGGTGGTTGGTCTTTACAATGAGCAGTTCTTC.

This chain uses TRBV28 with TRBJ1-3; D gene unclear. The CDR3 runs 13 residues. Germline V lookup: CDR1 MDHEN, CDR2 SYDVKM. Trimming left V 8 bases short and J 0 bases short, with 8 bases between. The CDR3 loop reads CASHGSSGNTIYF. The CDR3 coding sequence is TGTGCCAGCCACGGGTCCTCTGGAAACACCATATATTTT.

The chain carries TRBV18 and TRBJ2-7, with 7 bases aligning to TRBD2. The CDR3 is made up of 15 amino acids. The V segment lost 6 bases and the J segment 4 bases; nucleotides outside the gene matches: 12. Germline CDR1 and CDR2: KGHSH and LQKENI. The CDR3 sequence: CASSKRDGRSYEQYF. CDR3 in DNA: TGTGCCAGCTCCAAGCGGGACGGGAGGAGTTACGAGCAGTACTTC.

The rearrangement links TRBV6-4 to TRBJ2-1; D may be TRBD1 or TRBD2 (6 bases each). Germline values: CDR1 MRHNA, CDR2 SNTAGT. V dropped 2 bases and J dropped 6 bases, with 17 bases sitting between them. This CDR3 region has 16 residues. The CDR3 loop reads CASSDTGRGAINEQFF. DNA for the CDR3: TGTGCCAGCAGTGACACCGGTAGGGGGGCAATCAATGAGCAGTTCTTC.

The genes are TRBV11-2 and TRBJ2-1; a possible D gene is TRBD2 (5 bases). CDR1 and CDR2 from the germline V gene are SGHAT and FQNNGV. This CDR3 contains 12 residues. The V gene lost 4 bases and the J gene lost 8 bases, with 9 bases spanning the gap. The CDR3 sequence: CASSWTLDEQFF. The DNA of the CDR3 is TGTGCCAGCAGCTGGACTCTCGATGAGCAGTTCTTC.

The V call is TRBV6-5, the J call TRBJ1-2; D remains unclear. V was cut by 5 bases and J by 4 bases, with 17 bases left in between. The CDR3 is 15 residues long. Looked up from germline, CDR1 is MNHEY and CDR2 is SVGAGI. The CDR3: CASSILREAIYGYTF. In nucleotides, the CDR3 is TGTGCCAGCAGTATACTCCGGGAAGCAATCTATGGCTACACCTTC.

The CDR3 DNA sequence: TGTGCCAGCAGGCAGGGGGCTTGGACTGAAGCTTTCTTT. Amino acid sequence: CASRQGAWTEAFF. The chain combines TRBV6-4 with TRBJ1-1; 8 bases align to TRBD1. The CDR3 covers 13 residues. J gave up 5 bases and V 6 bases, and 5 bases lay outside the gene matches. Germline-derived CDR1 and CDR2 are MRHNA and SNTAGT.

The chain joins TRBV27 to TRBJ2-4; TRBD2 matches 10 bases. The CDR3 extends over 18 amino acids. Germline-derived CDR1 and CDR2 are MNHEY and SMNVEV (reference sequence). V lost 3 bases to trimming and J lost 0 bases; unmatched junction nucleotides: 8. CDR3 coding DNA: TGTGCCAGCAGTTTCGTAGCGGGAGGTACCCTAGCCAAAAACATTCAGTACTTC. As protein: CASSFVAGGTLAKNIQYF.

CDR3 nucleotide sequence: TGTGCCAGCAGCAAATATCTCCAGCGGGAGTCCTACAATGAGCAGTTCTTC. Its protein is CASSKYLQRESYNEQFF. The chain is built from TRBV7-9 and TRBJ2-1, with 8 nucleotides matching TRBD2. With 5 bases clipped from V and 1 base from J, the junction kept 10 bases outside the gene matches. This CDR3 comprises 17 residues. In germline, CDR1 is SEHNR, CDR2 FQNEAQ (reference sequence).

The genes are TRBV5-1 and TRBJ2-3, with 11 bases matching TRBD2. Germline lookup yields CDR1 SGHRS and CDR2 YFSETQ. The CDR3 runs to 17 residues. J lost 2 bases, V lost 4 bases, and 9 bases had no gene match. The CDR3, as DNA: TGCGCCAGCAGCGAAACGACTAGCGGGATATTCACAGATACGCAGTATTTT. It specifies CASSETTSGIFTDTQYF.

The genes are TRBV30 and TRBJ2-2, with 9 nucleotides matching TRBD2. CDR3 length: 15 amino acids. V gave up 2 bases and J gave up 1 base; unmatched junction bases: 2. CDR1 is GTSNPN, CDR2 SVGIG, per germline (reference sequence). The CDR3 sequence: CAWSKTSGNTGELFF. DNA for the CDR3: TGTGCCTGGAGTAAGACTAGCGGGAACACCGGGGAGCTGTTTTTT. The whole variable domain, filled in from reference TRBV30 and TRBJ2-2, reads SQTIHQWPATLVQPVGSPLSLECTVEGTSNPNLYWYRQAAGRGLQLLFYSVGIGQISSEVPQNLSASRPQDRQFILSSKKLLLSDSGFYLCAWSKTSGNTGELFFGEGSRLTVL.

V is TRBV7-6 and J is TRBJ2-3; a weak D match, TRBD2 (6 bases). The CDR3 is 14 amino acids. From germline, CDR1 is SGHVS and CDR2 FNYEAQ. Trimming took 3 bases from V and 4 from J, leaving 11 bases between them. The CDR3 DNA follows: TGTGCCAGCAGCTTGGGAGGAGTTTCAGATACGCAGTATTTT. It codes for CASSLGGVSDTQYF.

This chain uses TRBV9 with TRBJ2-3; 11 positions match TRBD2. In germline, CDR1 is SGDLS, CDR2 YYNGEE. The trim removed 1 base at V and 6 bases at J, leaving 10 bases unmatched. The CDR3 has 17 residues. In DNA, the CDR3 is TGTGCCAGCAGCGTAAGGGATAGCGGGAGGGCCGCGGATACGCAGTATTTT. Its translation is CASSVRDSGRAADTQYF.

This chain links TRBV29-1 with TRBJ1-2; TRBD1 matches 7 bases. CDR1 is SQVTM, CDR2 ANQGSEA, per germline. J gave up 8 bases and V 5 bases, and 8 bases lay outside the gene matches. This CDR3 comprises 12 residues. For the CDR3, the DNA is TGCAGCGTTAACAGGGGATCCGTGGGCTACACCTTC. Translation gives CSVNRGSVGYTF.

CDR3 sequence reads: CASSVGQREVSGQFF. The CDR3 nucleotides are TGTGCCAGCAGCGTAGGCCAGCGGGAGGTTTCAGGGCAGTTCTTC. The rearrangement uses TRBV9 and TRBJ2-1, with 9 bases that match TRBD2. CDR3 length: 15 amino acids. Germline loops: CDR1 SGDLS, CDR2 YYNGEE. V was pared by 0 bases and J by 12 bases, with 10 bases of the junction left unmatched.

V and J are TRBV28 and TRBJ2-2; TRBD2 matches 8 bases. Germline V gene sequence: CDR1 MDHEN, CDR2 SYDVKM. The length of the CDR3 is 16 residues. V was clipped by 2 bases and J by 3 bases; unmatched bases: 5. CDR3 coding DNA: TGTGCCAGCAGTTTAATTCGCGGGGGGTACACCGGGGAGCTGTTTTTT. This codes for CASSLIRGGYTGELFF. Drawing the rest from reference TRBV28 and TRBJ2-2, the complete variable domain is DVKVTQSSRYLVKRTGEKVFLECVQDMDHENMFWYRQDPGLGLRLIYFSYDVKMKEKGDIPEGYSVSREKKERFSLILESASTNQTSMYLCASSLIRGGYTGELFFGEGSRLTVL.